Reported below is one T cell receptor (beta chain). Its antigen is undetermined. CDR1 and CDR2 from the germline V gene are MNHEY and SVGAGI. This CDR3 comprises 12 residues. The V and J ends lost 3 bases and 6 bases respectively, with 5 bases between them. The data are from a study of early T cells in non-severe SARS-CoV-2 infection. Study results and caveats: Matches to VDJdb favored anti-spike CD8 responses and missed private and CD4 specificities.

Individual cDNA molecules carried attached unique molecular identifiers. TCRdb recomputed calls from the 5' RACE reads with MiXCR, one row per CDR3 protein. The table lists about 84,000 distinct CDR3 sequences, 12% of them singletons, with approximately 2.6% in the top ten. This clonotype originated in an adult who was a healthcare worker with PCR-confirmed SARS-CoV-2 infection or an uninfected control (not recorded which). V is TRBV6-5 and J is TRBJ2-2; no clear D gene. Sequenced material: whole blood. This CDR3 is CASSYRSGELFF. The CDR3 DNA follows: TGTGCCAGCAGTTATCGTTCCGGGGAGCTGTTTTTT.